This T cell receptor (beta chain) comes out of a study of T cell responses to AZD1222 COVID-19 vaccine. Study-wide results and caveats: Spike regions recognized by vaccine-associated CD4 TCRs spanned the protein, led by 160-218 and 743-854. There were repertoire samples only from the period after the peak T cell response. Recipients of AZD1222 seropositive at baseline numbered only six or seven. Spike-specific TCRs gained breadth and depth after people received two AZD1222 doses.

Details on this clone: Its antigen remains unknown.

The protocol was immunoSEQ multiplex PCR, while the TCRdb copy is restricted to in-frame clones and leaves out a portion. The table has some 130,000 clones, 90% seen once; the top ten hold 6.9%. The source material was peripheral blood, sampled on day 0 of AZD1222 vaccination. The receptor was isolated from an adult in good health.

Here the CDR3 reads CASNQLGGAGSSSSPLHF. CDR3 nucleotides: TGTGCCAGCAACCAGCTAGGCGGGGCAGGATCGTCTTCCTCACCCCTCCACTTT. The chain is built from TRBV28 and TRBJ1-6; tentatively, D is TRBD1 (5 bases). This CDR3 has 18 amino acids. With 7 bases removed from V and 10 bases from J, the gap between germline ends came to 29 bases. Germline V CDR1 and CDR2: MDHEN, SYDVKM.